This TCR beta chain was profiled in a study of T cell repertoires in cytomegalovirus infection. At the level of the study: Public TCR beta signature analysis indicated the presence of both CMV infection and matching HLA type.

Overall study findings and caveats: The ex vivo response showed dominance by HLA-C-restricted CMV-specific TCR beta clonotypes. Based on cumulative public TCR beta family frequency, carriers of CMV plus the relevant HLA were identified.

TCRdb reanalysed the reads using MiXCR and keeps one entry per CDR3 protein. In the table there are around 130,000 distinct CDR3 sequences, 7.5% to 9% of which are singletons. V trimming: 5 bases; J trimming: 2 bases; junction bases outside the gene matches: 5. The CDR3 has 15 amino acids. CDR1 is SGHVS, CDR2 FQNEAQ, per germline. This clonotype was picked up many times. The antigen is not known. The origin of this receptor is a human donor in good health (CMV status not recorded). Some clones in this sample may be carry-over from other donors' samples. Input material: PBMCs. The chain is built from TRBV7-8 and TRBJ2-3, with 9 bases fitting TRBD1. CDR3 coding DNA: TGTGCCAGCAGCCCCCGGACAGGGGACACAGATACGCAGTATTTT. Translated, it gives CASSPRTGDTDTQYF. Based on the CDR3 plus reference TRBV7-8 and TRBJ2-3, the full variable domain is GAGVSQSPRYKVAKRGQDVALRCDPISGHVSLFWYQQALGQGPEFLTYFQNEAQLDKSGLPSDRFFAERPEGSVSTLKIQRTQQEDSAVYLCASSPRTGDTDTQYFGPGTRLTVL.